This record concerns one TCR beta chain sequence. Its target is not known. This sample was included in a study of T cells in localized non-small cell lung cancer. Study-wide results and caveats: There was higher T cell clonality in uninvolved adjacent lung than in tumor, and it was highest there. Median detection of top 100 tumor clones in adjacent lung was around 57 clones. Longer overall survival accompanied higher blood T cell density. The study sequenced only one region of the tumor. As a result, intratumor heterogeneity could not be excluded and remains possible.

Here immunoSEQ multiplex PCR was the method, and the copy in TCRdb shows in-frame clones only, minus some. The sample consists of 20,000 to 25,000 clones, about 88% of them appearing once. The germline V gene encodes CDR1 SQVTM and CDR2 ANQGSEA. Unmatched junction bases numbered 8, after V lost 7 bases and J lost 2 bases. This CDR3 has 15 residues. Sequencing used PBMCs, obtained before any cancer treatment. This chain connects TRBV29-1 to TRBJ2-7; 13 nucleotides line up with TRBD2. The sequence came from a man between 40 and 70 years old with stage II squamous cell lung carcinoma. The CDR3 DNA sequence: TGCAGCGCCAAGGGACTAGCGGGAACCCCCTACGAGCAGTACTTC. It translates to CSAKGLAGTPYEQYF.